The T cell receptor (beta chain) described here comes from a study of T cells after yellow fever vaccination. Germline trimming cut 0 bases from V and 6 bases from J; bases unmatched to any gene: 9. Germline V gene sequence: CDR1 SGHTA, CDR2 FQGNSA. The CDR3 is 16 amino acids. TCRdb passed the 5' RACE reads through MiXCR, listing each CDR3 protein once. The sample records a few hundred thousand distinct CDR3 sequences, roughly 8.3% being singletons. Study observations and caveats: High-abundance clonotypes from the bulk population could contaminate FACS-sorted repertoires. The CD4 and CD8 compartments had a small share of their clonotypes in common.

This clonotype was detected only a few times. The antigen is undetermined. The clonotype comes from a man aged 18 to 35 who received the YFV17D yellow fever vaccine. The rearrangement joins TRBV7-2 to TRBJ2-5; 8 bases are shared with TRBD2. The sample was PBMCs, taken about 41 days after the first yellow fever vaccination. The CDR3 region is CASSLARSGVLKTQYF. The CDR3 nucleotides read TGTGCCAGCAGCTTAGCCCGTAGCGGGGTGTTGAAGACCCAGTACTTC.